The rows below give T cell receptor beta chains drawn from one sample of a study of read filtering for tumor transcriptome and immune sequencing. Each CDR3 protein gets one entry after TCRdb re-called the reads with MiXCR. The sample contains 48,000 or so distinct CDR3 sequences, approximately 19% of which appear only once. Source material: a population of CD138-negative cells sorted from bone marrow. These receptors were collected from a donor over 35 with multiple myeloma. Each CDR3 is given with its conserved first and last residue. A D gene is named only where the DNA matches it firmly. Clone size is given for some rows only: seen once, a few or many times, or a class if the clone is expanded.

many | TRBJ1-1 | TRBV20-1 | - | TGCAGTGCTAGAGATCGAGGCGGCTATCGGAACACTGAAGCTTTCTTT | CSARDRGGYRNTEAFF
- | TRBJ1-5 | TRBV6-6 | - | TGTGCCAGCAGTTCTCGGGGTCTCGGCAATCAGCCCCAGCATTTT | CASSSRGLGNQPQHF
- | TRBJ2-6 | TRBV28 | TRBD2 | TGTGCCACCCGGGGGGACTCTGGGGCCAACGTCCTGACTTTC | CATRGDSGANVLTF
- | TRBJ2-1 | TRBV24-1 | - | TGTGCCACCAGTGATTCGGGGACGGGCGAGAGGGTTGAGCAGTTCTTC | CATSDSGTGERVEQFF
many | TRBJ1-1 | TRBV6-5 | TRBD1 | TGTGCCAGCAGGTCGGACAGGGGGCGATTGAGGACTGAAGCTTTCTTT | CASRSDRGRLRTEAFF
- | TRBJ1-5 | TRBV7-8 | TRBD1 | TGTGCCAGCAGCTTAGCAACAGGGGCCTTTCAGCCCCAGCATTTT | CASSLATGAFQPQHF
many | TRBJ2-7 | TRBV5-1 | - | TGCGCCAGCAGCAGCAGGCCCAGTTCCTACGAGCAGTACTTC | CASSSRPSSYEQYF
many | TRBJ2-7 | TRBV10-3 | TRBD1 | TGTGCCATCAATTGGGACAGATCCTACGAGCAGTACTTC | CAINWDRSYEQYF
many | TRBJ2-1 | TRBV12-5 | - | TGTGCTAGTAGGTGGTGGAGCCCGGGTACTCATGAGCAGTTCTTC | CASRWWSPGTHEQFF
many | TRBJ2-1 | TRBV6-2/TRBV6-3 | TRBD2 | TGTGCCACTGGGGGACTAGCGGGACTGAGCTCCTACAATGAGCAGTTCTTC | CATGGLAGLSSYNEQFF
many | TRBJ2-1 | TRBV4-3 | - | TGCGCCAGCAGCCAAGATAGGCCAAGAGCCTACAATGAGCAGTTCTTC | CASSQDRPRAYNEQFF
- | TRBJ2-7 | TRBV19 | - | TGTGCCAGTAGTAACGGGGCAGGGACTTCCTACGAGCAGTACTTC | CASSNGAGTSYEQYF
many | TRBJ2-2 | TRBV20-1 | TRBD2 | TGCAGTGCTCCTTCCTACCCAGCGGGAGGACGCACCGGGGAGCTGTTTTTT | CSAPSYPAGGRTGELFF
few | TRBJ1-2 | TRBV7-2 | - | TGTGCCAGCAGCTTAGGTCCAGGGGCAAGTTATGGCTACACCTTC | CASSLGPGASYGYTF
many | TRBJ1-2 | TRBV12-3/TRBV12-4 | TRBD1 | TGTGCCAGCATCCCCGACAGGGGAGAGAGTTATGGCTACACCTTC | CASIPDRGESYGYTF
many | TRBJ1-1 | TRBV12-3/TRBV12-4 | - | TGTGCCAGCAGTCGAAAGGACGGCAACACTGAAGCTTTCTTT | CASSRKDGNTEAFF
many | TRBJ2-1 | TRBV6-2/TRBV6-3 | TRBD2 | TGTGCCAGCAGAGAGCGGGATAGCTCCTACAATGAGCAGTTCTTC | CASRERDSSYNEQFF
once | TRBJ2-3 | TRBV6-2/TRBV6-3 | - | TGTGCCAGCAGCTACTCGGGAGCGGCAGATACGCAGTCTTTT | CASSYSGAADTQSF
many | TRBJ1-4 | TRBV12-5 | - | TGTGCTAGTGCTTTGGTACGGACGGATAATGAAAAACTGTTTTTT | CASALVRTDNEKLFF
few | TRBJ2-5 | TRBV3-1 | - | TGTGCCAGCCTGAGGAGGGGTGAAGAGACCCAGTACTTC | CASLRRGEETQYF
few | TRBJ2-3 | TRBV20-1 | TRBD2 | TGCAGTTCCCACGGGACTAGCGGGAGGGCCCTAGGGACAGATACGCAGTATTTT | CSSHGTSGRALGTDTQYF
- | TRBJ2-2 | TRBV25-1 | TRBD1 | TGTGCCAGCAGTGACCCCGGGACAGGGGGCTGGGAGCTGTTTTTT | CASSDPGTGGWELFF
many | TRBJ1-4 | TRBV5-1 | - | TGCGCCAGCAGCTCAGCCGGGCGGGGTGAAAAACTGTTTTTT | CASSSAGRGEKLFF
many | TRBJ1-1 | TRBV20-1 | - | TGCAGTGCTCCTACTCCTACAGGGAGTGGGGCTTTCTTT | CSAPTPTGSGAFF
- | TRBJ2-5 | TRBV11-2 | - | TGTGCCAGCAGCAACGGACTCGTGGGGAACCAAGAGACCCAGTACTTC | CASSNGLVGNQETQYF
many | TRBJ2-1 | TRBV19 | TRBD2 | TGTGCCAGTAGTATCTGGCTAGCGGGAGATAATGAGCAGTTCTTC | CASSIWLAGDNEQFF
few | TRBJ1-2 | TRBV28 | - | TGTGCCAGCAGTTTGGCCGACAGCTATGGCTACACCTTC | CASSLADSYGYTF
few | TRBJ2-7 | TRBV27 | TRBD2 | TGTGCCAGCAGTGCCCTCCAGGGAGGGTCCTACGAGCAGTACTTC | CASSALQGGSYEQYF
many | TRBJ2-1 | TRBV5-4 | TRBD2 | TGTGCCAGCAGCACCGGGACTAGCGGGAGGGCCAACCCTTACAATGAGCAGTTCTTC | CASSTGTSGRANPYNEQFF
many | TRBJ2-3 | TRBV29-1 | TRBD2 | TGCAGCGTTGGACTAGCGGGAGTCACAGATACGCAGTATTTT | CSVGLAGVTDTQYF
many | TRBJ2-7 | TRBV7-2 | - | TGTGCCAGCAGCTTAGGGCCGGGGCAGGGGGGTGGCGAGCAGTACTTC | CASSLGPGQGGGEQYF
many | TRBJ1-5 | TRBV6-2/TRBV6-3 | - | TGTGCCAGCAGTTGGATACCCGGGGGATATAGCAATCAGCCCCAGCATTTT | CASSWIPGGYSNQPQHF
few | TRBJ1-1 | TRBV6-2/TRBV6-3 | - | TGTGCCAGCAGTATTGGGACAAACACTGAAGCTTTCTTT | CASSIGTNTEAFF